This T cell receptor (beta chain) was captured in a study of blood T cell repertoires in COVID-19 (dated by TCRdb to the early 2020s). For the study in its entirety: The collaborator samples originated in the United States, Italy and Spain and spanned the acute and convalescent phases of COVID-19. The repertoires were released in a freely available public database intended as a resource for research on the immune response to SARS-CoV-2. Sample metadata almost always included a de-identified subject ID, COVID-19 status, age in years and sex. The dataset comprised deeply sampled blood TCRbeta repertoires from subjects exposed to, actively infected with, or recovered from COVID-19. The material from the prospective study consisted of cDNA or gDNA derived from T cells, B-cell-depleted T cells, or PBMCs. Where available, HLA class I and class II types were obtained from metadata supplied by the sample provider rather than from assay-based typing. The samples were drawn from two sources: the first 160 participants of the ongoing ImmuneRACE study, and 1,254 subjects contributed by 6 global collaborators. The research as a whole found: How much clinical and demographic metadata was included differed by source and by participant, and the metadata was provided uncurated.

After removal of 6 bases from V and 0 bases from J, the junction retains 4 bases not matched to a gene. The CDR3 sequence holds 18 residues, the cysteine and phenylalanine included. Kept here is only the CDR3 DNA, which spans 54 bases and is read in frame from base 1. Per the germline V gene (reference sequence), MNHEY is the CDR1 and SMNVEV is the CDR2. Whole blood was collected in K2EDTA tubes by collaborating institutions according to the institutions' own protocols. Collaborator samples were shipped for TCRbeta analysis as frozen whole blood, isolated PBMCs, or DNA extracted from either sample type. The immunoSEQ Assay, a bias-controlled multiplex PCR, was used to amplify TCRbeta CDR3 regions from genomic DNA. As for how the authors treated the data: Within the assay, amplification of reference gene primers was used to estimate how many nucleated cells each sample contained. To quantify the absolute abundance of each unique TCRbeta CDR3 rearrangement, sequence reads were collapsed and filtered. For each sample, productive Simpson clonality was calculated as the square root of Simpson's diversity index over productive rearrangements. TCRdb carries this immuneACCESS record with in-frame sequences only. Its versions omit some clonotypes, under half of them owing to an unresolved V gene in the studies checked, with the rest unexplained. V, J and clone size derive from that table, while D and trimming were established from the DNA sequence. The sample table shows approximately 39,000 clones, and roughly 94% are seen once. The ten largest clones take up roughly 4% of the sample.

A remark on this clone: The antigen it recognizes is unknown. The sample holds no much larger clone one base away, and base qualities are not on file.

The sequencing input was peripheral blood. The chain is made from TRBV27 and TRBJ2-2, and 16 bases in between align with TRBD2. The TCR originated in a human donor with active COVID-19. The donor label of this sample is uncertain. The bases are TGTGCCAGCAGGGGACTAGCGGGGGGGCGAACGAACACCGGGGAGCTGTTTTTT. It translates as CASRGLAGGRTNTGELFF.